This entry describes one T cell receptor (beta chain). Its recognized antigen is unknown. No per-base quality is available; no much larger clone lies one base away. The data are from a study of response to subunit inactivated influenza vaccine (dated by TCRdb to about 2018). Context from the whole study: Deep quantitative profiling of the T cell receptor repertoire was used in the study to follow responses to a trivalent subunit inactivated influenza vaccine.

V trim: 6 bases; J trim: 6 bases; unmatched bases: 12. For CDR1 and CDR2, the germline V gene lists MNHEY and SVGEGT. The CDR3 runs 16 residues from the cysteine to the phenylalanine. Just the 48-base CDR3 DNA is kept, in frame starting at base 1. The library was produced with RT-PCR. Instrument used: Illumina HiSeq 2500. TCRdb's own reprocessing of the public reads used fastp at Q25 and MiXCR and kept productive beta chains. Rows matching on CDR3 protein sequence are summarized as one entry with the most common DNA and genes. The sample table lists 500,000 to 600,000 distinct CDR3 sequences, around 8% of them with a count of one. The top ten clones comprise 10% to 15% of the sample. What the work shows at the level of the full study, not this receptor alone: The authors suggested that each seasonal influenza vaccination may recruit only a limited number of new T cells.

The source is a man between 50 and 69 years old who received an inactivated influenza vaccine. Donor details come from another sample of the same person, matched by shared clones. Sequencing used PBMCs from blood, obtained 23 months after vaccination. The rearrangement combines TRBV6-2 or TRBV6-3 with TRBJ2-7; 12 junctional bases match TRBD2. The DNA sequence is given as TGTGCCAGCAGCCTCCGGCGGACTAGCGGGGCCTCCGAGCAGTACTTC. Its product reads: CASSLRRTSGASEQYF.